This T cell receptor (beta chain) is drawn from a study of blood T cells in healthy people across ages (dated by TCRdb to the mid-2010s). In terms of the full investigation: In model experiments, template switching captured about one uniquely barcoded TCR beta cDNA molecule for every two T cells. To track age-related changes in TCR beta repertoire diversity, the study relied on deep sequencing normalized with unique cDNA molecular identifiers. Four age groups were formed from the donors: young (average 16 years), middle-aged (around 41), aged (under 70) and long-lived (less than 85). To avoid experimental bias, donors of different ages were randomly spread across the sequencing lanes. Using the same blood draw, the study looked at two additional independent replicas of 1 million unique cDNA reads for two donors, one aged 18 to 30 and the other aged 80 or older. The paper's findings and limits, for the study overall: Since profiling was done on bulk unsorted PBMCs, naive and antigen-experienced compartments could not be conclusively compared. Estimates of total diversity from one million sequenced T cells were regarded as lower bounds and underestimates. Compared with the aged group, the long-lived group had more naive CD4+ T cells, fewer expanded clones and increased TCR diversity, a pattern suggesting age selection. The CMV infection status of donors was not known, potentially confounding age-related changes in expanded clonotypes. A strong correlation was found between observed TCR beta diversity and the percentage of naive T cells measured by flow cytometry. As age increased, observed TCR beta diversity per million T cells dropped in a roughly linear way, and a significant reduction was already evident by age approximately 40.

The CDR3 runs 19 amino acids, cysteine and phenylalanine included. The CDR3 DNA has 57 bases and is translated from base 1. CDR1 and CDR2, looked up from the germline V gene (reference sequence), are SEHNR and FQNEAQ. Germline trimming: 5 bases from V, 4 bases from J; junction bases outside gene matches: 19. The roughly 39 donors, aged about 6 to 95 years, were systemically healthy Caucasian individuals from Russia. Each donor gave about 9.7 milliliters of peripheral blood, drawn into EDTA-treated Vacutainer tubes. Ficoll-Paque density-gradient centrifugation was used to isolate PBMCs, with at least 6 million obtained per sample. Total RNA, at least 6 micrograms per sample, was extracted from PBMCs with Trizol reagent. Naive CD45RAhigh/CD27high T cell percentages were measured by flow cytometry on a PBMC aliquot from every donor. Concerning this clonotype itself: Its binding antigen is unknown. No base qualities exist here, and no much larger clone lies one base off it.

The method behind the library was 5' RACE. The instrument was an Illumina HiSeq 2500. A second about 6 to 11 cycle PCR used a sample-barcoded 5' primer and a J-beta primer mix. Each TCR beta cDNA molecule received a unique molecular identifier from a template-switch 5' adaptor carrying 12 random nucleotides. At least 2.5 million CDR3-containing paired-end reads were obtained from each sample. All of the RNA was converted into first-strand cDNA using the Mint cDNA synthesis kit, with a TRBC-specific oligonucleotide serving as the primer. After uracil-DNA glycosylase treatment, a first 18-cycle PCR used universal primers M1SS and BC2_uni_R on all cDNA. The paper's processing steps were these. For normalization, 1 million high-quality reads, each with a distinct molecular identifier, were randomly selected from each sample. Reads with shared molecular identifiers were discarded instead of being binned into consensus sequences. CDR3 identification, clonotype clustering and error correction used MiTCR with a Q25 quality threshold and the strictest error-elimination algorithm. A nonparametric unseen species model with Euler transformation was used to estimate a lower bound on total TCR beta diversity. TCRdb reworked the public reads: Q25 trimming with fastp, MiXCR clone assembly, productive beta chains retained. Rows are combined by CDR3 protein, so each entry shows the most common genes and DNA. TCRdb, not the authors, supplied the V and J calls. This sample comprises roughly 650,000 distinct CDR3 sequences, approximately 30% of them detected only once. Jointly, the top ten make up 15% to 17% of the sample.

The TCR comes from a woman older than 75 in good health. Donor details come from another sample of the same person, matched by shared clones. Sequenced input: blood. The chain is assembled from TRBV7-9 and TRBJ2-1, and TRBD2 matches 8 of the central bases. The CDR3 reads as follows: CASSHSGSSSREDYNEQFF. The nucleotides are TGTGCCAGCAGCCACAGCGGGAGTTCATCTCGTGAGGATTACAATGAGCAGTTCTTC.